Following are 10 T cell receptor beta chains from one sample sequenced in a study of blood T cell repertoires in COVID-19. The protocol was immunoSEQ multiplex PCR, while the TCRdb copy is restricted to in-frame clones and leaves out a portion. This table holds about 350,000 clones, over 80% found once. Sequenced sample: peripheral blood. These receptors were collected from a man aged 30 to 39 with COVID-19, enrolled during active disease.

CDR3 coding DNA: TGTGCCAGCAGTCTGACAGGGGGGGCTAATGAAAAACTGTTTTTT. Translated: CASSLTGGANEKLFF. This rearrangement joins TRBV27 to TRBJ1-4, with 9 bases aligning to TRBD1. The V and J ends lost 5 bases and 3 bases, in that order; junction bases with no gene match: 4. Germline loops: CDR1 MNHEY, CDR2 SMNVEV (reference sequence). CDR3 length: 15 residues.

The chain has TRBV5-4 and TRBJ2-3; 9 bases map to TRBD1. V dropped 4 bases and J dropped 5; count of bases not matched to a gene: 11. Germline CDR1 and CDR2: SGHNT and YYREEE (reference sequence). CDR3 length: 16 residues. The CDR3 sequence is CASSHPGTGRLDTQYF. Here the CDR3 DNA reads TGTGCCAGCAGCCACCCAGGGACAGGGCGTTTAGATACGCAGTATTTT.

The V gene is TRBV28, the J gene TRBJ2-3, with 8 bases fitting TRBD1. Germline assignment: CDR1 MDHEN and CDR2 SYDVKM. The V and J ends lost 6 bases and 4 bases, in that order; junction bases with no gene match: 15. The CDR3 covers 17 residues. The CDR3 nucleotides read TGTGCCAGCAGCCTCCCGCTGGACAGGGAAGTTTCAGATACGCAGTATTTT. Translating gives CASSLPLDREVSDTQYF. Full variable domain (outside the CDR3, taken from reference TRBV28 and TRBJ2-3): DVKVTQSSRYLVKRTGEKVFLECVQDMDHENMFWYRQDPGLGLRLIYFSYDVKMKEKGDIPEGYSVSREKKERFSLILESASTNQTSMYLCASSLPLDREVSDTQYFGPGTRLTVL.

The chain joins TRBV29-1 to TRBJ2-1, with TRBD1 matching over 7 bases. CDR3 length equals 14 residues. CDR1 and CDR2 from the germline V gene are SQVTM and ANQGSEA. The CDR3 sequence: CSDTSPDRYNEQFF. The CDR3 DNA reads TGCAGTGATACATCGCCGGACAGGTACAATGAGCAGTTCTTC.

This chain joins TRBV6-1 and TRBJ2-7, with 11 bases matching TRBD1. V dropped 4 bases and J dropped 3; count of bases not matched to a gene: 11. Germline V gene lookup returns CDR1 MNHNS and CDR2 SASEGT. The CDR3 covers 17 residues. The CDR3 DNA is TGTGCCAGCAGTGGCACCGGGGACAGGGGGAATATCTACGAGCAGTACTTC. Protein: CASSGTGDRGNIYEQYF.

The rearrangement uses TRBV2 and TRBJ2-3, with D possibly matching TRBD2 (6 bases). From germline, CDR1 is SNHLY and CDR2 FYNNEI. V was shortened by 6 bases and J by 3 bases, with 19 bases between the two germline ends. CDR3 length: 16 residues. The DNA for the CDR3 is TGTGCCAGCAGAGCTCTCCGGGGAGGTGGGACAGATACGCAGTATTTT. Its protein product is CASRALRGGGTDTQYF.

The CDR3 here is CASSLGNNNEQFF. DNA of the CDR3: TGTGCCAGCAGCTTAGGAAATAACAATGAGCAGTTCTTC. The genes are TRBV13 and TRBJ2-1; no firm D call. This CDR3 contains 13 residues. Germline V lookup: CDR1 PRHDT, CDR2 FYEKMQ (reference sequence). Trimming removed 0 bases from V and 5 bases from J, with 5 bases in between.

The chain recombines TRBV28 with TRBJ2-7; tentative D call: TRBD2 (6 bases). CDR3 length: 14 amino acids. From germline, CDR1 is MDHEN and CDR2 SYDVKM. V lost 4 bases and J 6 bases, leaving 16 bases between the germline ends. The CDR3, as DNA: TGTGCCAGCAGTTCGGGCGGGATGAGGAGCGAGCAGTACTTC. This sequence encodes CASSSGGMRSEQYF.

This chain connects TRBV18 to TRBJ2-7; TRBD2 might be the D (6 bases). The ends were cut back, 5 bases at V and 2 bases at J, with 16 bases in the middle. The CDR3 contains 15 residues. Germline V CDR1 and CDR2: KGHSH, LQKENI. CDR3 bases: TGTGCCAGCTCAGATTCGGGACTGCTTGCCTACGAGCAGTACTTC. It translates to CASSDSGLLAYEQYF.

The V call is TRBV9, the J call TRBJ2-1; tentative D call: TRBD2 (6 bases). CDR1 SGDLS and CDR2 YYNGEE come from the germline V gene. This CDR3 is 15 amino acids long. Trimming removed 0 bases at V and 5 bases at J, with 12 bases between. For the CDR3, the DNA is TGTGCCAGCAGCGTAGCCTCGGACTACAACAATGAGCAGTTCTTC. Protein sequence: CASSVASDYNNEQFF. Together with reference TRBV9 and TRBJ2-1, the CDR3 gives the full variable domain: DSGVTQTPKHLITATGQRVTLRCSPRSGDLSVYWYQQSLDQGLQFLIQYYNGEERAKGNILERFSAQQFPDLHSELNLSSLELGDSALYFCASSVASDYNNEQFFGPGTRLTVL.